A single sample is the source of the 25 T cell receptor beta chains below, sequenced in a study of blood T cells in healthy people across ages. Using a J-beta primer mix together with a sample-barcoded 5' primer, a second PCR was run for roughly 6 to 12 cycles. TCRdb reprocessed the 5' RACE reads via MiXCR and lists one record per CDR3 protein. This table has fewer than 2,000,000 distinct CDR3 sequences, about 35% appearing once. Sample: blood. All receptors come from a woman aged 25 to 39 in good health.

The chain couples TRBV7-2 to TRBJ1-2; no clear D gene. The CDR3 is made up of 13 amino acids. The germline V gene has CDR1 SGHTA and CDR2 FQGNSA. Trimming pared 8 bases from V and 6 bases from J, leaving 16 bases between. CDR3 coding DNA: TGTGCCAGCGGACCCGGGCGACGCCATGGCTACACCTTC. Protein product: CASGPGRRHGYTF.

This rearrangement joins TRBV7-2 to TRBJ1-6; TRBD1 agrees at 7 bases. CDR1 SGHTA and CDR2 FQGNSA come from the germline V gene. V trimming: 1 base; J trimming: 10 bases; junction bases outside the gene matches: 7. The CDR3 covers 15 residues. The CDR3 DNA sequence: TGTGCCAGCAGCTTAGATAACAGGGGTAACTCACCCCTCCACTTT. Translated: CASSLDNRGNSPLHF.

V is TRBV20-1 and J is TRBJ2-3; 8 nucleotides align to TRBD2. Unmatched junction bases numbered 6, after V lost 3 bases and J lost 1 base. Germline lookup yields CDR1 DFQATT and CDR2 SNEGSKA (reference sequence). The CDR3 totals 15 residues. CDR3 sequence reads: CSASTAGGGTDTQYF. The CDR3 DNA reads TGCAGTGCTAGTACAGCCGGGGGGGGCACAGATACGCAGTATTTT.

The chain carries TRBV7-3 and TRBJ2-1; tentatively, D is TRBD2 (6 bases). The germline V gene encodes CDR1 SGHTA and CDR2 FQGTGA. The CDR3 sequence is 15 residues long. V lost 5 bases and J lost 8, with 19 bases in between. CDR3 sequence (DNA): TGTGCCAGCAGCCAGACCGGGGGAAGGTTGGATGAGCAGTTCTTC. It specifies CASSQTGGRLDEQFF.

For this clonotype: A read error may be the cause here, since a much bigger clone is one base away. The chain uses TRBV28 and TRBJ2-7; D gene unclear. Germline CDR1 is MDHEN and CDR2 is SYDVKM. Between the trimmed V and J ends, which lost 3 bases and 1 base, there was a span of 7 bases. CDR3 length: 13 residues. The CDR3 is CASSFVRSYEQYF. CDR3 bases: TGTGCCAGCAGTTTTGTCAGGTCCTACGAGCAGTACTTC.

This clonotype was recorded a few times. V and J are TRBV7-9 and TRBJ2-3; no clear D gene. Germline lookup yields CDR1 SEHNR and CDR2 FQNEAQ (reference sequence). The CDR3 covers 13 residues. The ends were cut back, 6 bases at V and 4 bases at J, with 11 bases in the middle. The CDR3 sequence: CASSYPGADTQYF. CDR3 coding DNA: TGTGCCAGCAGTTATCCTGGCGCAGATACGCAGTATTTT.

The CDR3 DNA sequence: TGCAGTGCTAGAGAACCCGGGACTTTGAGCAATCAGCCCCAGCATTTT. Its translation: CSAREPGTLSNQPQHF. The chain links TRBV20-1 to TRBJ1-5; D is possibly TRBD1 (5 bases). V lost 0 bases and J lost 1, with 13 bases in between. This CDR3 is 16 amino acids long. Germline CDR1 is DFQATT and CDR2 is SNEGSKA (reference sequence).

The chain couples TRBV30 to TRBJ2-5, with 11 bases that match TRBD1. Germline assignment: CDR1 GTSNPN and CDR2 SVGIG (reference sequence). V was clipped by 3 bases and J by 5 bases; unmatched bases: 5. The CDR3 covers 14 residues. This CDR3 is CAWSFGTGGETQYF. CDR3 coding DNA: TGTGCCTGGAGCTTCGGGACAGGGGGGGAGACCCAGTACTTC.

As DNA, the CDR3 is TGTGCCAGCATAACGGGACAGCAGTACAATGAGCAGTTCTTC. It encodes CASITGQQYNEQFF. The chain is built from TRBV6-1 and TRBJ2-1; 7 bases are a match to TRBD1. In germline, CDR1 is MNHNS, CDR2 SASEGT. V gave up 7 bases and J gave up 4 bases; unmatched junction bases: 7. The CDR3 loop spans 14 amino acids.

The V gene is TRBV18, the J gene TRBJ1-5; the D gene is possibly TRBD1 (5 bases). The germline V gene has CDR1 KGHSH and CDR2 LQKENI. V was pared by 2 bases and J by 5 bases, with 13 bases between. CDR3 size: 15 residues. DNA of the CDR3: TGTGCCAGCTCACCAACCGGGACGCCGGATCAGCCCCAGCATTTT. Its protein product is CASSPTGTPDQPQHF.

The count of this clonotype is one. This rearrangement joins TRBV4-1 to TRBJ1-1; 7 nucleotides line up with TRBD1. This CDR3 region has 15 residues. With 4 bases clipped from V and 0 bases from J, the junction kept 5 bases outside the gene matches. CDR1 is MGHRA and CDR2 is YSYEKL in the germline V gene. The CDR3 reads CASSRNRGMNTEAFF. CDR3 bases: TGCGCCAGCAGCCGAAACAGGGGCATGAACACTGAAGCTTTCTTT.

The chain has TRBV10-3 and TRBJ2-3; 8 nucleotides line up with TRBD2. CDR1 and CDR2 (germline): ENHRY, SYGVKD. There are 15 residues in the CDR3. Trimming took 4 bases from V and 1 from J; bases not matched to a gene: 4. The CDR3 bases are TGTGCCATCAGTGGGGGACTAGTTGGCACAGATACGCAGTATTTT. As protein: CAISGGLVGTDTQYF.

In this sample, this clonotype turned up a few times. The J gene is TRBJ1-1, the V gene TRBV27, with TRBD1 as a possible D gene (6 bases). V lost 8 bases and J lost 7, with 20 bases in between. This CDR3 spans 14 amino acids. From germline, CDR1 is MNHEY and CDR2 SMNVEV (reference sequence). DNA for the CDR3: TGTGCCAGCCGTCCAGGGGCGACTATCCATGAAGCTTTCTTT. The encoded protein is CASRPGATIHEAFF.

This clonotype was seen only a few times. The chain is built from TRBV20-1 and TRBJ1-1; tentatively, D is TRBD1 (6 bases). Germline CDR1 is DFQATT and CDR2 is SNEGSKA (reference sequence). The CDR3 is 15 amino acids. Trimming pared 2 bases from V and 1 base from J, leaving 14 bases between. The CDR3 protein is CSARPYRARNTEAFF. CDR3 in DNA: TGCAGTGCTAGACCGTACAGGGCGAGGAACACTGAAGCTTTCTTT.

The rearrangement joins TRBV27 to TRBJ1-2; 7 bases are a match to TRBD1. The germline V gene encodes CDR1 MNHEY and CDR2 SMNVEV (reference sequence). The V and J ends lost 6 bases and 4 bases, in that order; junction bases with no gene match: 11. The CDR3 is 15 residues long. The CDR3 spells CASRIRQGRGYGYTF. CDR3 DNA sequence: TGTGCCAGCAGGATCCGACAGGGACGGGGCTATGGCTACACCTTC.

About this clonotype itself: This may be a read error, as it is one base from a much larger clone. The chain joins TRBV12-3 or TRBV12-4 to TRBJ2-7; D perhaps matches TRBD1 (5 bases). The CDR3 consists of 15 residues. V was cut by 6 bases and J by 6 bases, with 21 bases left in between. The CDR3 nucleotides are TGTGCCAGCAGGCAAAATGCAGGGATTTTCGGCGAGCAGTACTTC. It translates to CASRQNAGIFGEQYF.

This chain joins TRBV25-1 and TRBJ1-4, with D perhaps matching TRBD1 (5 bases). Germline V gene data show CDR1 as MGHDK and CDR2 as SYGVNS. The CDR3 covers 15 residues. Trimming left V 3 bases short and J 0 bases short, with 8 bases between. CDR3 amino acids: CASSDWGSTNEKLFF. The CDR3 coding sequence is TGTGCCAGCAGTGATTGGGGCTCAACTAATGAAAAACTGTTTTTT.

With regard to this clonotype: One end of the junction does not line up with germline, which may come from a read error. CDR3: CAGSQGLAGTGTQYF. The CDR3 region has the DNA TGTGCCGGCAGCCAAGGTCTAGCGGGGACAGGGACCCAGTACTTC. The chain employs TRBV3-1 and TRBJ2-5; a possible D gene is TRBD2 (9 bases). The germline V gene has CDR1 LGHDT and CDR2 YNNKEL (reference sequence). The CDR3 extends over 15 amino acids.

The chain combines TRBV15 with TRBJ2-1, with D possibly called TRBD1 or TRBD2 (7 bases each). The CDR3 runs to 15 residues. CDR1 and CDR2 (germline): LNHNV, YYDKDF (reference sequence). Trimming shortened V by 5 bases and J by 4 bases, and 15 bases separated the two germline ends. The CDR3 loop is CATSGGGQSYNEQFF. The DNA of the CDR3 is TGTGCCACCAGCGGCGGGGGACAGAGTTACAATGAGCAGTTCTTC.

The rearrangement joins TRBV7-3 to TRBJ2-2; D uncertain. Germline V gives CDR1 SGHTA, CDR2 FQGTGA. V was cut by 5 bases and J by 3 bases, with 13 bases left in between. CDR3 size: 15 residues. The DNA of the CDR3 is TGTGCCAGCAGCCCGCACATGGTTGACACCGGGGAGCTGTTTTTT. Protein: CASSPHMVDTGELFF.

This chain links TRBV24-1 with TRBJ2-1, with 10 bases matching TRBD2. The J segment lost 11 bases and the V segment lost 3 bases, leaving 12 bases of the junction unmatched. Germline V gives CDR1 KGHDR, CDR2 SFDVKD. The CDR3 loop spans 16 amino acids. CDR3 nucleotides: TGTGCCACCAGTGATGGACTAGCGGCTGAGAAGAGGAAGCAGTTCTTC. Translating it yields CATSDGLAAEKRKQFF.

The CDR3 protein is CASSQVLSKRERYNEQFF. CDR3 DNA sequence: TGCGCCAGCAGCCAAGTTCTTTCCAAGCGGGAGAGATACAATGAGCAGTTCTTC. V gene TRBV4-1 combines with J gene TRBJ2-1; 8 bases agree with TRBD2. There are 18 residues in the CDR3. The germline V gene has CDR1 MGHRA and CDR2 YSYEKL. With 1 base clipped from V and 4 bases from J, the junction kept 12 bases outside the gene matches.

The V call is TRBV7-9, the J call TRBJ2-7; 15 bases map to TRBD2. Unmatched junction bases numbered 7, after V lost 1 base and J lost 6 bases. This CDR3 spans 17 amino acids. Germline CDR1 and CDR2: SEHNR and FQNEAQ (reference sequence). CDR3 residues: CASSLVGTSGGNLEQYF. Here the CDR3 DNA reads TGTGCCAGCAGCTTAGTTGGGACTAGCGGGGGGAACCTCGAGCAGTACTTC. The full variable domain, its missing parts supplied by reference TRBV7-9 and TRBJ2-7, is DTGVSQNPRHKITKRGQNVTFRCDPISEHNRLYWYRQTLGQGPEFLTYFQNEAQLEKSRLLSDRFSAERPKGSFSTLEIQRTEQGDSAMYLCASSLVGTSGGNLEQYFGPGTRLTVT.

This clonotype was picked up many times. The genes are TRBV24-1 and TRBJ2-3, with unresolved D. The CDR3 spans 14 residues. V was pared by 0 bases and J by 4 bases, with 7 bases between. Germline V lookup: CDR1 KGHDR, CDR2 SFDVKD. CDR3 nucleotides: TGTGCCACCAGTGATTTGCACAGTTCAGATACGCAGTATTTT. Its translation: CATSDLHSSDTQYF.

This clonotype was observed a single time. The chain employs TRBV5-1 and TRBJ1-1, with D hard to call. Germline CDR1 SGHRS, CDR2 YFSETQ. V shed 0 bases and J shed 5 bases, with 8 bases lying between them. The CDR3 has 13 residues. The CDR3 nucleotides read TGCGCCAGCAGCTTGGGCGAGGAAACTGAAGCTTTCTTT. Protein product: CASSLGEETEAFF.